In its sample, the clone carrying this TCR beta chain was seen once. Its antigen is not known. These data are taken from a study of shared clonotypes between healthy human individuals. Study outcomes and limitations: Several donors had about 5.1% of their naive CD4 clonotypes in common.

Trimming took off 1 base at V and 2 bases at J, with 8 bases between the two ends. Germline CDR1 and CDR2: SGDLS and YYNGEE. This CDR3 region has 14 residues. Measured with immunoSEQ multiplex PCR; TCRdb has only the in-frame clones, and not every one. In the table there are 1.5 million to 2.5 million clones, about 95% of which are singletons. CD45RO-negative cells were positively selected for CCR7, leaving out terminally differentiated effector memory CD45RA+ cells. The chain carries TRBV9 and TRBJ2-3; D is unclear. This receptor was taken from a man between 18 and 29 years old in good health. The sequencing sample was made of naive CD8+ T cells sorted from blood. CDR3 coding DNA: TGTGCCAGCAGCGTATACACGGACACAGATACGCAGTATTTT. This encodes CASSVYTDTDTQYF.